Presented here are 11 T cell receptor beta chains from one specimen sequenced in a study of spatial heterogeneity in lung cancer. TCRdb processed the 5' RACE reads anew with MiXCR; each CDR3 protein has one entry. This table has some 41,000 distinct CDR3 sequences, more than 9% appearing once. Time point noted: blood at routine non-recurrence follow-up after resection. Material: PBMCs, obtained at follow-up. The receptors here all came from a female donor with early-stage non-small cell lung cancer.

This chain connects TRBV20-1 to TRBJ2-5; possible D gene TRBD2, 6 bases. The CDR3 runs to 15 residues. Per germline, CDR1 DFQATT and CDR2 SNEGSKA (reference sequence). Trimming pared 3 bases from V and 2 bases from J, leaving 16 bases between. The CDR3 loop is CSASEVGTPQETQYF. In DNA, the CDR3 is TGCAGTGCTAGTGAAGTCGGGACTCCACAAGAGACCCAGTACTTC.

This clonotype was counted ten times or more. The V call is TRBV5-4, the J call TRBJ2-5; D possibly corresponds to TRBD2 (7 bases). This CDR3 region has 16 residues. The V gene's germline CDR1 is SGHNT and CDR2 YYREEE (reference sequence). V lost 2 bases and J 4 bases, leaving 18 bases between the germline ends. CDR3 bases: TGTGCCAGCAGCTTTTCGGGCAGGGGAGGGGGAGAGACCCAGTACTTC. It specifies CASSFSGRGGGETQYF.

This clonotype was recorded at least ten times. The rearrangement uses TRBV18 and TRBJ2-7; D ambiguous. Germline V lookup: CDR1 KGHSH, CDR2 LQKENI. The CDR3 is 14 residues long. The V end lost 2 bases, the J end lost 1 base, and 9 bases lay between the germline ends. CDR3: CASSPSQQSYEQYF. DNA for the CDR3: TGTGCCAGCTCACCAAGTCAACAGTCCTACGAGCAGTACTTC.

Many counts were recorded for this clonotype. The chain recombines TRBV12-3 or TRBV12-4 with TRBJ2-3, with D perhaps being TRBD1 or TRBD2 (5 bases each). CDR3 length: 16 residues. V was cut by 1 base and J by 0 bases, with 11 bases left in between. The CDR3 sequence: CASSLDGTTSTDTQYF. For the CDR3, the DNA is TGTGCCAGCAGTTTAGACGGGACGACAAGCACAGATACGCAGTATTTT.

The gene calls are TRBV7-3 and TRBJ1-6; D is uncertain. Trimming took off 5 bases at V and 4 bases at J, with 9 bases between the two ends. From germline, CDR1 is SGHTA and CDR2 FQGTGA. The CDR3 totals 14 residues. CDR3 amino acids: CASSATVYNSPLHF. Here the CDR3 DNA reads TGTGCCAGCAGCGCCACGGTTTATAATTCACCCCTCCACTTT.

This clonotype showed up just a few times. This chain connects TRBV10-3 to TRBJ1-1, with TRBD1 matching 7 bases. The CDR3 has 13 residues. Germline V CDR1 and CDR2: ENHRY, SYGVKD. With V trimmed by 4 bases and J by 5 bases, 4 bases remained unmatched. The CDR3 nucleotides are TGTGCCATCAGTGCGAGGGGGCGTACTGAAGCTTTCTTT. Its protein product is CAISARGRTEAFF.

The rearrangement links TRBV6-2 or TRBV6-3 to TRBJ2-5; TRBD1 matches 7 bases. The CDR3 extends over 14 amino acids. Per the germline V gene, CDR1 is MNHEY and CDR2 is SVGEGT. J gave up 4 bases and V 7 bases, and 9 bases lay outside the gene matches. This CDR3 reads CASKTERQGETQYF. DNA for the CDR3: TGTGCCAGCAAAACCGAACGACAGGGAGAGACCCAGTACTTC.

The V call is TRBV14, the J call TRBJ1-6; no reliable D call. The CDR3 contains 13 residues. Germline CDR1 and CDR2: SGHDN and FVKESK. The V and J ends lost 2 bases and 9 bases respectively, with 8 bases between them. The chain's CDR3 is CASSQSGFSPLHF. The CDR3 coding sequence is TGTGCCAGCAGCCAAAGTGGGTTTTCACCCCTCCACTTT.

This clonotype was observed a few times. The chain uses TRBV20-1 and TRBJ2-3, with TRBD1 matching 11 bases. This CDR3 comprises 15 residues. From germline, CDR1 is DFQATT and CDR2 SNEGSKA (reference sequence). The V gene end was trimmed by 6 bases and the J gene end by 0 bases; junction bases not matched to a gene: 5. CDR3 coding DNA: TGCAGTGCCGCCCGGGACAGGGGGAGCACAGATACGCAGTATTTT. It translates to CSAARDRGSTDTQYF.

This sequence joins TRBV20-1 and TRBJ2-4; tentatively, D is TRBD1 (6 bases). CDR3 length: 12 residues. V was clipped by 3 bases and J by 4 bases, with 7 bases between them. Germline V lookup: CDR1 DFQATT, CDR2 SNEGSKA (reference sequence). CDR3 nucleotide sequence: TGCAGTGCTAGGGGGGCTAAAAACATTCAGTACTTC. As protein: CSARGAKNIQYF.

This clonotype came up many times. This chain connects TRBV4-1 to TRBJ1-5, with a weak D call TRBD1 (6 bases). The germline V gene encodes CDR1 MGHRA and CDR2 YSYEKL. The CDR3 sequence is 15 residues long. V lost 4 bases and J 1 base, leaving 11 bases between the germline ends. CDR3 sequence (DNA): TGCGCCAGCAGCCTGGAGGGGGACAGCAATCAGCCCCAGCATTTT. This encodes CASSLEGDSNQPQHF.